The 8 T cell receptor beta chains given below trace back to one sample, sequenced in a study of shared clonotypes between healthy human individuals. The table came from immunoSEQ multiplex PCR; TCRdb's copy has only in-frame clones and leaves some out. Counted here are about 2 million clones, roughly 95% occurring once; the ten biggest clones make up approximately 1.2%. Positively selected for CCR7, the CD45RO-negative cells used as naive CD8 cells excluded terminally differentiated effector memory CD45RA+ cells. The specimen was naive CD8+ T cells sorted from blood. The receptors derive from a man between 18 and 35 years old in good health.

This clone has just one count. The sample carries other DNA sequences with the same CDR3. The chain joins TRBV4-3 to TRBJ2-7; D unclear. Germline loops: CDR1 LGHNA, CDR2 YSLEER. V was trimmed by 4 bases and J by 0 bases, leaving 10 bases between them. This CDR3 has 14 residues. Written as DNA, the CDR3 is TGCGCCAGCAGCCCCTCCGGTAGCTCCTACGAGCAGTACTTC. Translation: CASSPSGSSYEQYF.

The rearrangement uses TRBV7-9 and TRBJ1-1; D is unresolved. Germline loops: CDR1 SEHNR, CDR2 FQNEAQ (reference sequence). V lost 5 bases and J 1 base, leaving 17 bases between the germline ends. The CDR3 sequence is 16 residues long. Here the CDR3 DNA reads TGTGCCAGCAGCCCATCCCCTCGAAGCCAGAACACTGAAGCTTTCTTT. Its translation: CASSPSPRSQNTEAFF. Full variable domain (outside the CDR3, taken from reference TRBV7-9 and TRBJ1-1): DTGVSQNPRHKITKRGQNVTFRCDPISEHNRLYWYRQTLGQGPEFLTYFQNEAQLEKSRLLSDRFSAERPKGSFSTLEIQRTEQGDSAMYLCASSPSPRSQNTEAFFGQGTRLTVV.

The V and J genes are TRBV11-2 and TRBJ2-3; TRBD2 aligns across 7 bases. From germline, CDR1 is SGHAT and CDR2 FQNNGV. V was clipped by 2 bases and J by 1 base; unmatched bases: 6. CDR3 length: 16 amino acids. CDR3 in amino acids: CASSLTLGGGTDTQYF. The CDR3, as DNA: TGTGCCAGCAGCTTAACTTTGGGAGGGGGCACAGATACGCAGTATTTT.

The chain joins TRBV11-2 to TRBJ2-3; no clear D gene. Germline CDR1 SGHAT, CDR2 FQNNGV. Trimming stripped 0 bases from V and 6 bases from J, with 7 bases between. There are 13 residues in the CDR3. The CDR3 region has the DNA TGTGCCAGCAGCTTAGAGGTACTTGATACGCAGTATTTT. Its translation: CASSLEVLDTQYF.

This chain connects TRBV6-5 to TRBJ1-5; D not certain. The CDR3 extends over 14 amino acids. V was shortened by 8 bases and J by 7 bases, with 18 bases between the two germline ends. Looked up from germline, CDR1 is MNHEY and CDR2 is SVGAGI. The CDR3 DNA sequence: TGTGCCAGCCGCCCGACAACTGCGGGGCAGCCCCAGCATTTT. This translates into CASRPTTAGQPQHF.

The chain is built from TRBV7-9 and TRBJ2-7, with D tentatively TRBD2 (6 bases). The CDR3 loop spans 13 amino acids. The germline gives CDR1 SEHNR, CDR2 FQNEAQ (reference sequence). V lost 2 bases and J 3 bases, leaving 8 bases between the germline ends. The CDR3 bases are TGTGCCAGCAGCTTAACTAGCCGCTACGAGCAGTACTTC. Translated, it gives CASSLTSRYEQYF.

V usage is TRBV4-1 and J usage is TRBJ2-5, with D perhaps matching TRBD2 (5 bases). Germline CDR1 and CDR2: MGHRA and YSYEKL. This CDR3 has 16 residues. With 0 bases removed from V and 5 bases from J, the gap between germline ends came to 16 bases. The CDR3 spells CASSQDLSASWETQYF. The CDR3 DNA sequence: TGCGCCAGCAGCCAAGATTTATCGGCTAGCTGGGAGACCCAGTACTTC.

The DNA of the CDR3 is TGTGCCAGCGGCCGGACAACCTGGGGCAATCAGCCCCAGCATTTT. Encoded protein: CASGRTTWGNQPQHF. This chain joins TRBV6-1 and TRBJ1-5, with D perhaps matching TRBD1 (5 bases). V lost 8 bases and J 2 bases, leaving 16 bases between the germline ends. This CDR3 comprises 15 residues. Germline CDR1 is MNHNS and CDR2 is SASEGT.